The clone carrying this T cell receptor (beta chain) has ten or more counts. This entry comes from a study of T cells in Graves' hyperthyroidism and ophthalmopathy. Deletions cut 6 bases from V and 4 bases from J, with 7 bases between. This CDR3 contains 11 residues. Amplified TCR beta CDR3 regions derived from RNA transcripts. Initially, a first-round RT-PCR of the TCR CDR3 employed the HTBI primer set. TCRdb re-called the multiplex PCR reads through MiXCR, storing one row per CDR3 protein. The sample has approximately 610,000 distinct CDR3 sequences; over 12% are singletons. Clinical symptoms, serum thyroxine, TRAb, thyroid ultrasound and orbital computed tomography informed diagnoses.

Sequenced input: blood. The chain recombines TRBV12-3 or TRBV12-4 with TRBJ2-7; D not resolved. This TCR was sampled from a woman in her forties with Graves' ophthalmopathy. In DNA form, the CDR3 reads TGTGCCAGCAGGTCTCTTTACGAGCAGTACTTC. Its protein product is CASRSLYEQYF.